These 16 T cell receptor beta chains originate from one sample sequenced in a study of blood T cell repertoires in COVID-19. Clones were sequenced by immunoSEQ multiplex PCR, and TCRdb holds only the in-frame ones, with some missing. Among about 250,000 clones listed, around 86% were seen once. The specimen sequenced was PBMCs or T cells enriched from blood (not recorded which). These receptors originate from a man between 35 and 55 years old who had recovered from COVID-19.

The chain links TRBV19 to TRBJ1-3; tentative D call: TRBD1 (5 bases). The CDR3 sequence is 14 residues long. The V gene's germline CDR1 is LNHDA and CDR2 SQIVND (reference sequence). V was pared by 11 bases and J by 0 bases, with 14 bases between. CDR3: CAVQPQVSGNTIYF. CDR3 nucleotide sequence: TGTGCCGTCCAACCACAGGTCTCTGGAAACACCATATATTTT. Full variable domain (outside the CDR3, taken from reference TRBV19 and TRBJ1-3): DGGITQSPKYLFRKEGQNVTLSCEQNLNHDAMYWYRQDPGQGLRLIYYSQIVNDFQKGDIAEGYSVSREKKESFPLTVTSAQKNPTAFYLCAVQPQVSGNTIYFGEGSWLTVV.

Here the CDR3 DNA reads TGTGCCAGCAGCCACGACAGGGCGGGCATTCAGTACTTC. Its protein product is CASSHDRAGIQYF. The chain employs TRBV3-1 (or the pseudogene TRBV3-2) and TRBJ2-4; 7 bases match TRBD1. Germline lookup yields CDR1 LGHDT and CDR2 YNNKEL (reference sequence). The junction had 5 bases not matched to a gene; V was cut back by 3 bases and J by 9 bases. CDR3 length: 13 amino acids.

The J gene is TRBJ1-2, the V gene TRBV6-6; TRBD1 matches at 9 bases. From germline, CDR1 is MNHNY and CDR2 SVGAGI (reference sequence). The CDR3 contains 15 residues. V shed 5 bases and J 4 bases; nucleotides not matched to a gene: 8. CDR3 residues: CASSISGTGPYGYTF. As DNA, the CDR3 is TGTGCCAGCAGTATTTCCGGGACAGGGCCCTATGGCTACACCTTC.

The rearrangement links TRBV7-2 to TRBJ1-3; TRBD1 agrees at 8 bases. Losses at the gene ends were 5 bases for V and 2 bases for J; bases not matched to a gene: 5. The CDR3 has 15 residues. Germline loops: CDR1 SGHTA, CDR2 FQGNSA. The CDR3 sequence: CASSVTGGTGNTIYF. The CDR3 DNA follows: TGTGCCAGCAGCGTAACAGGGGGAACTGGAAACACCATATATTTT.

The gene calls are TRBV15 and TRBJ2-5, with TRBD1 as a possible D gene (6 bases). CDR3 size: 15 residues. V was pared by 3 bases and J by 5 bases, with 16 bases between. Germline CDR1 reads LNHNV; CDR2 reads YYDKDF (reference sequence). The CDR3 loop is CATSRDRLLRETQYF. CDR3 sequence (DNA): TGTGCCACCAGCAGGGACAGACTTCTGAGGGAGACCCAGTACTTC.

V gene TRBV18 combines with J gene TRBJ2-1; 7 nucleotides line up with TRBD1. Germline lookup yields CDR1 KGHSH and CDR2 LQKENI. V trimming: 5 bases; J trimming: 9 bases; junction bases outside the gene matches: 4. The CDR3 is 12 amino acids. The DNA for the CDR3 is TGTGCCAGCTCAACGCCAGGGGGTGAGCAGTTCTTC. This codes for CASSTPGGEQFF.

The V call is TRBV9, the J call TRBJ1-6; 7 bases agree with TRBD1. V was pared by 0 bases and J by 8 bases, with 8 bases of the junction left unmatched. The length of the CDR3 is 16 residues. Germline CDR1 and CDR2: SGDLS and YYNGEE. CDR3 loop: CASSVDTGEVHSPLHF. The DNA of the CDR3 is TGTGCCAGCAGCGTAGATACAGGGGAGGTGCATTCACCCCTCCACTTT.

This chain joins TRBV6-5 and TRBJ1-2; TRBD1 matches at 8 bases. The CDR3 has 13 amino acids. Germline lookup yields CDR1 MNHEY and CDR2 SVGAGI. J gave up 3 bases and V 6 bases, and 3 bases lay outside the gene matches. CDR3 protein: CASRGQGHYGYTF. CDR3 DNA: TGTGCCAGCAGAGGACAGGGACACTATGGCTACACCTTC.

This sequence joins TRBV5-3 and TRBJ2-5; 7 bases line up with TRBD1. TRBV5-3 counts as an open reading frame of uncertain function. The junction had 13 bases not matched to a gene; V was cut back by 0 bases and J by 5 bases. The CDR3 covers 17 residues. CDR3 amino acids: CARSLDLTGPWWETQYF. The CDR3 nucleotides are TGTGCCAGAAGCTTGGATTTGACAGGGCCGTGGTGGGAGACCCAGTACTTC.

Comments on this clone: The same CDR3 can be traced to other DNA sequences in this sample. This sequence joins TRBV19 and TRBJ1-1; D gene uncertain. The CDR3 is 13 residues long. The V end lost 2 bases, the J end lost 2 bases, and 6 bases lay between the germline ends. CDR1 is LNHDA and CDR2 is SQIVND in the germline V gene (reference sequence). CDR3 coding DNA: TGTGCCAGTAGTATATCAGGAAACACTGAAGCTTTCTTT. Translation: CASSISGNTEAFF. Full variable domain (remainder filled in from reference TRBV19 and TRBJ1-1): DGGITQSPKYLFRKEGQNVTLSCEQNLNHDAMYWYRQDPGQGLRLIYYSQIVNDFQKGDIAEGYSVSREKKESFPLTVTSAQKNPTAFYLCASSISGNTEAFFGQGTRLTVV.

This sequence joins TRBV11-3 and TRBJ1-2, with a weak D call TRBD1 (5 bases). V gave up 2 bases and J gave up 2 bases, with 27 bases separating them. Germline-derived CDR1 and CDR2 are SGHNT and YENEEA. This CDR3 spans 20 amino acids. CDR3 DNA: TGTGCCAGCAGCTTATTTGTCCGGACAAAGATACAGCTAACCAACTATGGCTACACCTTC. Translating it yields CASSLFVRTKIQLTNYGYTF.

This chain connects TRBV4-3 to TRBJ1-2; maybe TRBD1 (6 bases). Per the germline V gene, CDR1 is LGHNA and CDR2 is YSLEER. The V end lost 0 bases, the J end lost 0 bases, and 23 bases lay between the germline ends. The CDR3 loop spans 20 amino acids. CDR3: CASSQDAFDRGREPNYGYTF. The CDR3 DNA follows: TGCGCCAGCAGCCAAGATGCTTTTGATAGGGGGAGAGAGCCTAACTATGGCTACACCTTC.

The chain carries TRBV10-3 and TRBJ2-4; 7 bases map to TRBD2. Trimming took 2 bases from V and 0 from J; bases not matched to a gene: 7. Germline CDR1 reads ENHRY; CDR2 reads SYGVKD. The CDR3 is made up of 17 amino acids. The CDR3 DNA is TGTGCCATCAGTGAGGGACTAGACTACCTAGCCAAAAACATTCAGTACTTC. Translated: CAISEGLDYLAKNIQYF.

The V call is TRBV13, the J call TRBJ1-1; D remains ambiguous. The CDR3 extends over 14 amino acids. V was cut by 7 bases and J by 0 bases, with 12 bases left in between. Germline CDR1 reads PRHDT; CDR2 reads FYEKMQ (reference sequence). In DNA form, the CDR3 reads TGTGCCAGCATATACAGAGACATGAACACTGAAGCTTTCTTT. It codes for CASIYRDMNTEAFF.

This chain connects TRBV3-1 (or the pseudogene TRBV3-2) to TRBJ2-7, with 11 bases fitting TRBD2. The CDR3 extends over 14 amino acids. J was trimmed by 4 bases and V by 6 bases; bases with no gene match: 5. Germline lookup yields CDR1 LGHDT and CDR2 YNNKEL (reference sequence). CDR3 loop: CASSLLAGGYEQYF. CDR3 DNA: TGTGCCAGCAGTCTCCTAGCGGGAGGTTACGAGCAGTACTTC.

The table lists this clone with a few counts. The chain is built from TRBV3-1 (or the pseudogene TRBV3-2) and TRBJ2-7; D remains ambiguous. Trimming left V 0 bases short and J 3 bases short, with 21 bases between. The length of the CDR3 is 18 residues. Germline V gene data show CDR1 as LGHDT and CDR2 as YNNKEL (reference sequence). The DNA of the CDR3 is TGTGCCAGCAGCCAAGAGATCGACTGCCGCCAAATTCTCTACGAGCAGTACTTC. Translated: CASSQEIDCRQILYEQYF.